This T cell receptor beta chain was documented in a study of molecular identifiers for immune sequencing clone quantification. Whole-study context: With replicates, the RNA of around 20,000 or 99,000 naive CD8 cells was split five ways and four were sequenced.

This clonotype was detected ten times or more. Its antigen is as yet unknown. Study outcomes and limitations: Clonotypes topping 20 RNA copies carried over 97% of effector molecules but under 1% of naive ones.

TCRdb reprocessed the PCR reads via MiXCR and lists one record per CDR3 protein. The table has around 470,000 distinct CDR3 sequences, over 20% seen once. Sorting recovered naive CD8 T cells on a CD8+CD4-CCR7+CD45RA+ profile. The germline V gene has CDR1 SGDLS and CDR2 YYNGEE. Trimming left V 4 bases short and J 5 bases short, with 6 bases between. This CDR3 region has 12 residues. The rearrangement uses TRBV9 and TRBJ2-2; unclear D gene. The receptor comes from a human donor in good health. Some libraries in this study had Jurkat cell RNA spiked in. The sequencing sample was made of naive CD8+ T cells from blood, with Jurkat cell RNA spiked in. Indicated subset: FACS-sorted CD8+CD4-CCR7+CD45RA+ naive T cells. The CDR3 DNA sequence: TGTGCCAGCAGCCACGGAACCGGGGAGCTGTTTTTT. Its protein product is CASSHGTGELFF.